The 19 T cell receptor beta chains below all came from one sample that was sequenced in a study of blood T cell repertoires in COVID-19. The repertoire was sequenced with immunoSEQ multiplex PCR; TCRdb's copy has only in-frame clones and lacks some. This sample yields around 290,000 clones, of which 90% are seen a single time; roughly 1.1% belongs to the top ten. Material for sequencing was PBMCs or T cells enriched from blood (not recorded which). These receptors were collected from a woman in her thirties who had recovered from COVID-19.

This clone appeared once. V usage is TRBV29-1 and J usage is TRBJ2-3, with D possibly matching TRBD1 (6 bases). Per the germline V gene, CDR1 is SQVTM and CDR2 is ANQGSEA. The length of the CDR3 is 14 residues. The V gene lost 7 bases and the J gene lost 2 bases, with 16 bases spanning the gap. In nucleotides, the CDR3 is TGCAGCGCTAACCAGGGGTCCACCACAGATACGCAGTATTTT. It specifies CSANQGSTTDTQYF.

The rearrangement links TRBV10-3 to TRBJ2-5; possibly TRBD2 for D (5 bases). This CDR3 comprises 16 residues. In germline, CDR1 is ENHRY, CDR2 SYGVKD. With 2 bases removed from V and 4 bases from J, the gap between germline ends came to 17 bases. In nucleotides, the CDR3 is TGTGCCATCAGTGAGCCCACTTTACGGGGAAGAGAGACCCAGTACTTC. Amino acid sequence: CAISEPTLRGRETQYF.

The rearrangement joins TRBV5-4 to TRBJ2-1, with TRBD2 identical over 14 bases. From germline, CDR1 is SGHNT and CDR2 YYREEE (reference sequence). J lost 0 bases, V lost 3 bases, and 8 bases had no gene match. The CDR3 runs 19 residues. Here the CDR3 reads CASSSTGTSGSVSYNEQFF. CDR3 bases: TGTGCCAGCAGCTCTACCGGGACTAGCGGGAGCGTCTCCTACAATGAGCAGTTCTTC.

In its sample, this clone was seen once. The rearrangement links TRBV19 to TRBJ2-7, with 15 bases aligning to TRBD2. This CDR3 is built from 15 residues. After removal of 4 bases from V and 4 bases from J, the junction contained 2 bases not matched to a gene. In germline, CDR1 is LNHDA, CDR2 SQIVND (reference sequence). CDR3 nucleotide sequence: TGTGCCAGTAGTACCGGGACTAGCGGGAGGTACGAGCAGTACTTC. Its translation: CASSTGTSGRYEQYF. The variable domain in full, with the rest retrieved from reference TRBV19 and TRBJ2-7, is DGGITQSPKYLFRKEGQNVTLSCEQNLNHDAMYWYRQDPGQGLRLIYYSQIVNDFQKGDIAEGYSVSREKKESFPLTVTSAQKNPTAFYLCASSTGTSGRYEQYFGPGTRLTVT.

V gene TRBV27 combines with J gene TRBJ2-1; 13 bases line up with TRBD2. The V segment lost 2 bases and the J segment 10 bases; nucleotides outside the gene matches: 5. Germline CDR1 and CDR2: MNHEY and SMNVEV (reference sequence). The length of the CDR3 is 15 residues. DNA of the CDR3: TGTGCCAGCAGTTTAGGGACTAGCGGGATGTACGAGCAGTTCTTC. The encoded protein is CASSLGTSGMYEQFF.

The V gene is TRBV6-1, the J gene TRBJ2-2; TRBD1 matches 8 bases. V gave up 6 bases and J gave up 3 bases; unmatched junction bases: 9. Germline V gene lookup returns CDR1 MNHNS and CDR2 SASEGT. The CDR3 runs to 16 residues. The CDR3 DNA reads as TGTGCCAGCAGGGAATCGACAGGGGATCACACCGGGGAGCTGTTTTTT. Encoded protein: CASRESTGDHTGELFF.

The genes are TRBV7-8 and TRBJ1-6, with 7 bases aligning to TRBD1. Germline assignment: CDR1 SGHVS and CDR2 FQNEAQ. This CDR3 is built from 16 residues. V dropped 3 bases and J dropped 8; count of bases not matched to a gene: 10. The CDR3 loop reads CASSFGTDRAYSPLHF. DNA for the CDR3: TGTGCCAGCAGCTTTGGCACCGACAGGGCTTATTCACCCCTCCACTTT.

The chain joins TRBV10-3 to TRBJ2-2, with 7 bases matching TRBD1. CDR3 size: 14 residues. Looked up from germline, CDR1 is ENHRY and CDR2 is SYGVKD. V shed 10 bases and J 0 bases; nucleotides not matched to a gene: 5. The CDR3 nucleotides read TGTGCCACCCGGGACAGCTCGAACACCGGGGAGCTGTTTTTT. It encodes CATRDSSNTGELFF.

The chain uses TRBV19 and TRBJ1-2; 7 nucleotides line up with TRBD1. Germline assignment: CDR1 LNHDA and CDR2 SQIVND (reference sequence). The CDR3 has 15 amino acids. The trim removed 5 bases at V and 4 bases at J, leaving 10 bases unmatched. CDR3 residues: CASSVLQGRSYGYTF. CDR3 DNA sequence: TGTGCCAGTAGTGTATTACAGGGGAGGTCCTATGGCTACACCTTC.

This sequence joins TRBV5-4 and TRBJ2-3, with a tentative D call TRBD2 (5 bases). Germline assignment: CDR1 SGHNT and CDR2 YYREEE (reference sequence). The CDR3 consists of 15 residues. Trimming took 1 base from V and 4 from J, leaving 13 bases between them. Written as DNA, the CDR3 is TGTGCCAGCAGCTTGTTAACGCTAGCATCAGATACGCAGTATTTT. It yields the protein CASSLLTLASDTQYF.

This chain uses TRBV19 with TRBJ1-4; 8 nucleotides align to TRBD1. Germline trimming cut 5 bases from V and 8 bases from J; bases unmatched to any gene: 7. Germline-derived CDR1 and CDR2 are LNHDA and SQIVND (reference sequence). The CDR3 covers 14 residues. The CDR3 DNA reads TGTGCCAGTAGTCCCTGGACAGGGCGGGAAAAACTGTTTTTT. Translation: CASSPWTGREKLFF.

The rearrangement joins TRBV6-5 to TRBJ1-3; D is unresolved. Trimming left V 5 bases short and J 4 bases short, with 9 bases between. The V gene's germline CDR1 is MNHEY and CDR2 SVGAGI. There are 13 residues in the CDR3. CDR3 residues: CASSKPQGNTIYF. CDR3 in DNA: TGTGCCAGCAGTAAACCGCAGGGAAACACCATATATTTT.

The CDR3 spells CASRGLAGGWRHQETQYF. In DNA form, the CDR3 reads TGTGCCAGCAGGGGACTAGCGGGAGGTTGGCGACACCAAGAGACCCAGTACTTC. This rearrangement joins TRBV3-1 (or the pseudogene TRBV3-2) to TRBJ2-5; 15 bases agree with TRBD2. The V and J ends lost 6 bases and 0 bases, in that order; junction bases with no gene match: 8. CDR1 LGHDT and CDR2 YNNKEL come from the germline V gene (reference sequence). The CDR3 has 18 amino acids.

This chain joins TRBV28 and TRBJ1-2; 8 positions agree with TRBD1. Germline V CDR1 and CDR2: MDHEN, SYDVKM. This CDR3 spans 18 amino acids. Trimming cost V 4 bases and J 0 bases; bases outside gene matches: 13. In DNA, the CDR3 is TGTGCCAGCAGTTCACTCAAACAGGGGGTGTCAGCTAACTATGGCTACACCTTC. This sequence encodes CASSSLKQGVSANYGYTF.

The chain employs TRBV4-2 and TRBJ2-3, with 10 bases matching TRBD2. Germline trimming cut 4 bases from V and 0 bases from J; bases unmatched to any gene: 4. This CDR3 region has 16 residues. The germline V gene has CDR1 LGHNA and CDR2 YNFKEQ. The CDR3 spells CASSLGTSDSTDTQYF. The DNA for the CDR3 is TGTGCCAGCAGCCTAGGGACTAGCGATAGCACAGATACGCAGTATTTT.

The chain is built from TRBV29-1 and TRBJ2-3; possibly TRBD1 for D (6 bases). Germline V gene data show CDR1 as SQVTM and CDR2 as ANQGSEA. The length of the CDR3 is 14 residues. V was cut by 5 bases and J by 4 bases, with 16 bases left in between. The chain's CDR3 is CSVQTGSKADTQYF. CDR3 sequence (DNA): TGCAGCGTTCAAACAGGGTCTAAGGCAGATACGCAGTATTTT.

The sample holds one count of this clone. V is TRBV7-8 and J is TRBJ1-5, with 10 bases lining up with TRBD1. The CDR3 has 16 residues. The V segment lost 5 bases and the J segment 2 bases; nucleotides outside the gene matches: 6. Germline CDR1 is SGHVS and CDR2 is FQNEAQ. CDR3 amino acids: CASSETGGIGNQPQHF. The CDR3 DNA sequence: TGTGCCAGCAGCGAGACAGGGGGCATAGGCAATCAGCCCCAGCATTTT.

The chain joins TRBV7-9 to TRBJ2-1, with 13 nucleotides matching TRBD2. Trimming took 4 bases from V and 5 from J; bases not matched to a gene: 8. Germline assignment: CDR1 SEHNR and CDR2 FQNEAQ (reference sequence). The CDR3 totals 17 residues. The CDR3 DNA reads TGTGCCAGCAGCTCGGGACTAGCGGGATCATTACACAATGAGCAGTTCTTC. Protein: CASSSGLAGSLHNEQFF.

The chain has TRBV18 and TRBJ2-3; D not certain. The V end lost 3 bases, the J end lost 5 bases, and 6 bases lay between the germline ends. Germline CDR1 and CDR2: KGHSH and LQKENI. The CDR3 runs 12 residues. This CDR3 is CASSPYGDTQYF. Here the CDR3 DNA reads TGTGCCAGCTCACCTTACGGAGATACGCAGTATTTT.